This T cell receptor beta chain was documented in a study of blood T cells in healthy people across ages. Whole-study findings and limits: Higher diversity and more naive CD4+ cells were features of long-lived donors, compared to aged donors.

Using a J-beta primer mix together with a sample-barcoded 5' primer, a second PCR was run for roughly 7 to 12 cycles. The template-switch adaptor was a 5' adaptor with 12 random nucleotides. It tagged each cDNA molecule. TCRdb reprocessed the 5' RACE reads with MiXCR, giving one entry per CDR3 protein. Seen here are 550,000 to 750,000 distinct CDR3 sequences, more than 20% observed once, and the top ten hold roughly 3.7%. This clonotype has a count of ten or more. What it binds is unknown. The junction does not match germline at one end; this may be a read error. In each sample, at least 6 million PBMCs were isolated. The CDR3 is made up of 14 amino acids. Germline assignment: CDR1 SGHRS and CDR2 YFSETQ.

The sequencing input was blood. This receptor was taken from a man between 65 and 79 years old in good health. The chain carries TRBV5-1 and TRBJ2-7, with 7 bases aligning to TRBD1. CDR3 region: CASSLDRSSYEQYF. CDR3 DNA sequence: TGTGCCAGCAGCTTGGACAGGAGCTCCTACGAGCAGTACTTC.